This TCR beta chain came from a study of blood T cell repertoires in COVID-19 (dated by TCRdb to the early 2020s). Regarding the study in general: The collaborator samples originated in the United States, Italy and Spain and spanned the acute and convalescent phases of COVID-19. The material from the prospective study consisted of cDNA or gDNA derived from T cells, B-cell-depleted T cells, or PBMCs. Deeply sampled blood TCRbeta repertoires from subjects exposed to, actively infected with, or recovered from COVID-19 were included in the dataset. A freely available public database, intended as a resource for researchers studying the immune response to SARS-CoV-2, is where the repertoires were released. Samples came from the ongoing ImmuneRACE study (first 160 participants) plus 1,254 subjects from 6 global collaborators. Nearly every sample came with metadata listing a de-identified subject ID, COVID-19 status, age in years and sex. Where available, HLA class I and class II types were taken from metadata supplied by the sample provider and were not determined by assay-based typing. Findings and caveats that apply to the study as a whole: How much clinical and demographic metadata was included differed by source and by participant, and the metadata was provided uncurated.

Via the germline V gene (reference sequence), CDR1 is LGHDT and CDR2 YNNKEL. From V the trimming removes 1 base and from J it removes 4 bases, while the gene matches leave 2 bases of the junction unaccounted for. The CDR3, from cysteine to phenylalanine, totals 14 residues. The read is trimmed to its CDR3 DNA, 42 bases read in frame from base 1. Whole blood was collected in K2EDTA tubes by collaborating institutions according to the institutions' own protocols. For TCRbeta analysis, collaborators shipped samples in one of three forms: frozen whole blood, isolated PBMCs, or DNA extracted from either of those sample types. TCRbeta CDR3 regions were amplified from genomic DNA using the immunoSEQ Assay, a bias-controlled multiplex PCR. The paper's data handling went like this. The number of nucleated cells in each sample was estimated by amplification of reference gene primers within the assay. To quantify the absolute abundance of each unique TCRbeta CDR3 rearrangement, sequence reads were collapsed and filtered. For each sample, productive Simpson clonality was calculated by taking the square root of Simpson's diversity index across productive rearrangements. Sourced from immuneACCESS, this table was stored by TCRdb with only in-frame sequences that have V and J called. A share of the clones is absent; for the studies checked, an unresolved V gene accounts for under half, and the remainder has no known explanation. The V and J calls and clone size are taken from that table; D and trimming were inferred from the DNA. The sample table shows around 86,000 clones, and about 85% are seen once. The ten largest make up 38% of the sample.

A note on this clone: What this receptor recognizes is not known. Per-base qualities were not stored, and no clone one base away is much larger.

The sample comprised peripheral blood. The origin of this receptor is a man at least 80 years old with acute or convalescent COVID-19. This chain is built from TRBV3-1 (or the pseudogene TRBV3-2) and TRBJ2-5; TRBD2 lines up with 8 middle nucleotides. The CDR3 sequence is CASSQGRGVETQYF. The DNA reads as follows: TGTGCCAGCAGCCAAGGGCGGGGGGTAGAGACCCAGTACTTC.